These 24 T cell receptor beta chains share one sample of origin, sequenced in a study of T cell responses to AZD1222 COVID-19 vaccine. Generated by immunoSEQ multiplex PCR, the TCRdb table keeps only in-frame clones and is missing some. The sample lists roughly 160,000 clones, roughly 90% occurring once. The sequencing used peripheral blood, collected 28 days after the second AZD1222 dose. The receptors derive from an adult who received the AZD1222 COVID-19 vaccine.

The chain links TRBV5-6 to TRBJ1-5; D is undetermined. There are 16 residues in the CDR3. The germline CDR1 and CDR2 sequences are SGHDT and YYEEEE. Trimming left V 2 bases short and J 1 base short, with 13 bases between. CDR3 protein: CASSFDRDLSNQPQHF. In nucleotides, the CDR3 is TGTGCCAGCAGCTTTGACCGAGATCTCAGCAATCAGCCCCAGCATTTT. Combining the CDR3 with reference TRBV5-6 and TRBJ1-5 gives the whole variable domain DAGVTQSPTHLIKTRGQQVTLRCSPKSGHDTVSWYQQALGQGPQFIFQYYEEEERQRGNFPDRFSGHQFPNYSSELNVNALLLGDSALYLCASSFDRDLSNQPQHFGDGTRLSIL.

The chain employs TRBV27 and TRBJ1-6; D gene unclear. The CDR3 spans 13 residues. V was pared by 3 bases and J by 8 bases, with 8 bases between. CDR1 is MNHEY, CDR2 SMNVEV, per germline (reference sequence). CDR3 region: CASSLGFHSPLHF. The CDR3 DNA is TGTGCCAGCAGTTTGGGGTTTCATTCACCCCTCCACTTT.

The CDR3 reads CASRWGPPGTDTQYF. The CDR3 coding sequence is TGCGCCAGCAGATGGGGACCACCGGGCACAGATACGCAGTATTTT. The chain carries TRBV5-1 and TRBJ2-3; TRBD1 or TRBD2 may be the D gene (5 bases each). The CDR3 is made up of 15 amino acids. Deletions cut 5 bases from V and 1 base from J, with 14 bases between. Per the germline V gene, CDR1 is SGHRS and CDR2 is YFSETQ.

The rearrangement links TRBV11-2 to TRBJ2-2, with a possible D match to TRBD1 (5 bases). This CDR3 comprises 14 residues. V gave up 4 bases and J gave up 4 bases, with 10 bases separating them. Germline V gene sequence: CDR1 SGHAT, CDR2 FQNNGV. CDR3: CASSSGLSTGELFF. The CDR3 nucleotides are TGTGCCAGCAGCTCAGGGTTGAGCACCGGGGAGCTGTTTTTT.

The rearrangement joins TRBV5-5 to TRBJ1-2; D remains unclear. V dropped 6 bases and J dropped 2 bases, with 11 bases sitting between them. From germline, CDR1 is SGHKS and CDR2 YYEKEE (reference sequence). The CDR3 length is 13 residues. The CDR3 DNA follows: TGTGCCAGCACCTCCGGGCCCAACTATGGCTACACCTTC. Translated, it gives CASTSGPNYGYTF.

V and J are TRBV5-1 and TRBJ2-1; D gene uncertain. V was trimmed by 4 bases and J by 2 bases, leaving 13 bases between them. The germline V gene encodes CDR1 SGHRS and CDR2 YFSETQ. CDR3 size: 15 residues. CDR3 in amino acids: CASSPQVATYNEQFF. The CDR3 DNA reads TGCGCCAGCAGCCCCCAGGTTGCGACCTACAATGAGCAGTTCTTC. Full variable domain (outside the CDR3, taken from reference TRBV5-1 and TRBJ2-1): KAGVTQTPRYLIKTRGQQVTLSCSPISGHRSVSWYQQTPGQGLQFLFEYFSETQRNKGNFPGRFSGRQFSNSRSEMNVSTLELGDSALYLCASSPQVATYNEQFFGPGTRLTVL.

The chain carries TRBV11-2 and TRBJ1-5, with 7 positions matching TRBD1. V shed 1 base and J 1 base; nucleotides not matched to a gene: 4. Germline CDR1 SGHAT, CDR2 FQNNGV. This CDR3 contains 16 residues. The CDR3 DNA is TGTGCCAGCAGCTTAGGACAGGGTGGAAGCAATCAGCCCCAGCATTTT. Translating it yields CASSLGQGGSNQPQHF.

This chain uses TRBV2 with TRBJ1-3, with D unresolved. CDR1 is SNHLY, CDR2 FYNNEI, per germline. Trimming removed 8 bases at V and 9 bases at J, with 17 bases between. This CDR3 comprises 13 residues. The CDR3 DNA sequence: TGTGCCAGCGGGCAGACCGTGATAGGCACCATATATTTT. Its translation: CASGQTVIGTIYF.

The chain employs TRBV10-3 and TRBJ1-5; D is ambiguous. Germline CDR1 is ENHRY and CDR2 is SYGVKD. V lost 8 bases and J 11 bases, leaving 16 bases between the germline ends. CDR3 length equals 12 residues. CDR3 coding DNA: TGTGCCATCGCACCCAATCCGGGGTCCCAGCATTTT. Its protein is CAIAPNPGSQHF.

The gene calls are TRBV6-2 or TRBV6-3 and TRBJ2-1, with no clear D. The germline V gene encodes CDR1 MNHEY and CDR2 SVGEGT. Between the trimmed V and J ends, which lost 0 bases and 4 bases, there was a span of 7 bases. This CDR3 is 14 amino acids long. For the CDR3, the DNA is TGTGCCAGCAGTTACTCGTACGTGTACAATGAGCAGTTCTTC. Protein sequence: CASSYSYVYNEQFF.

Here the CDR3 reads CASSLWTGSTDTQYF. In DNA, the CDR3 is TGTGCCAGCAGCTTATGGACAGGTAGCACAGATACGCAGTATTTT. The rearrangement links TRBV7-9 to TRBJ2-3, with 7 bases aligning to TRBD1. Losses at the gene ends were 2 bases for V and 0 bases for J; bases not matched to a gene: 2. The CDR3 consists of 15 residues. Germline assignment: CDR1 SEHNR and CDR2 FQNEAQ (reference sequence). Variable domain in full (rest from reference TRBV7-9 and TRBJ2-3): DTGVSQNPRHKITKRGQNVTFRCDPISEHNRLYWYRQTLGQGPEFLTYFQNEAQLEKSRLLSDRFSAERPKGSFSTLEIQRTEQGDSAMYLCASSLWTGSTDTQYFGPGTRLTVL.

J is TRBJ1-2 and V is TRBV2, with D maybe TRBD1 (5 bases). The CDR3 extends over 14 amino acids. V gave up 1 base and J gave up 7 bases, with 13 bases separating them. Germline V lookup: CDR1 SNHLY, CDR2 FYNNEI. The CDR3, as DNA: TGTGCCAGCAGTGAAGTTTCGCAGGGAGGTGGCTACACCTTC. Amino acid sequence: CASSEVSQGGGYTF.

This clone showed up just once. The J gene is TRBJ2-3, the V gene TRBV7-9, with 8 bases that match TRBD2. Germline trimming cut 3 bases from V and 3 bases from J; bases unmatched to any gene: 5. The germline CDR1 and CDR2 sequences are SEHNR and FQNEAQ (reference sequence). There are 15 residues in the CDR3. DNA for the CDR3: TGTGCCAGCAGCTTTTCGGGGGGGTTAACAGATACGCAGTATTTT. As protein: CASSFSGGLTDTQYF.

The chain carries TRBV7-2 and TRBJ1-5, with D tentatively TRBD1 (6 bases). This CDR3 has 15 residues. Germline CDR1 reads SGHTA; CDR2 reads FQGNSA. Trimming left V 5 bases short and J 6 bases short, with 17 bases between. In DNA form, the CDR3 reads TGTGCCAGCAGCCCAACGCCTGCGGGGGCTCAGCCCCAGCATTTT. It yields the protein CASSPTPAGAQPQHF.

This clone was observed a single time. The chain employs TRBV5-4 and TRBJ1-5; no clear D gene. The CDR3 loop spans 16 amino acids. Germline CDR1 is SGHNT and CDR2 is YYREEE (reference sequence). CDR3 nucleotides: TGTGCTGGTTTGTTTCTGGCGTTCGAAGGCAATCAGCCCCAGCATTTT. Its protein product is CAGLFLAFEGNQPQHF.

This chain joins TRBV5-6 and TRBJ2-7, with 7 bases matching TRBD1. This CDR3 contains 14 residues. Germline lookup yields CDR1 SGHDT and CDR2 YYEEEE. The ends lost 4 bases at V and 6 bases at J; junction bases unmatched: 10. The CDR3 region has the DNA TGTGCCAGCAGCCCGGGACAGCCCCGCGTCGAGCAGTACTTC. It is translated as CASSPGQPRVEQYF.

This clone has a single count. The chain couples TRBV10-3 to TRBJ2-7; possibly TRBD1 for D (5 bases). CDR1 is ENHRY, CDR2 SYGVKD, per germline. The CDR3 runs 15 residues. V was pared by 0 bases and J by 3 bases, with 12 bases between. The CDR3: CAISESDTANYEQYF. The CDR3 DNA is TGTGCCATCAGTGAGTCGGACACGGCAAACTACGAGCAGTACTTC.

The chain joins TRBV28 to TRBJ1-1, with D possibly being TRBD1 (6 bases). V lost 8 bases to trimming and J lost 4 bases, with 11 bases between them. This CDR3 region has 12 residues. CDR1 and CDR2 (germline): MDHEN, SYDVKM. In DNA form, the CDR3 reads TGTGCCAGCTTGGACAGACTCACTGAAGCTTTCTTT. This codes for CASLDRLTEAFF.

The chain joins TRBV18 to TRBJ1-3; D not resolved. The V end was cut by 2 bases, the J end by 7 bases, with 15 bases between. The CDR3 has 15 residues. Germline lookup yields CDR1 KGHSH and CDR2 LQKENI. In nucleotides, the CDR3 is TGTGCCAGCTCACCAGACGGTGTATTGGACAACACCATATATTTT. This codes for CASSPDGVLDNTIYF. Full variable domain (missing parts from reference TRBV18 and TRBJ1-3): NAGVMQNPRHLVRRRGQEARLRCSPMKGHSHVYWYRQLPEEGLKFMVYLQKENIIDESGMPKERFSAEFPKEGPSILRIQQVVRGDSAAYFCASSPDGVLDNTIYFGEGSWLTVV.

The chain has TRBV5-4 and TRBJ2-1; a weak D match, TRBD1 (5 bases). Germline V gives CDR1 SGHNT, CDR2 YYREEE (reference sequence). The CDR3 is 15 residues long. Trimming removed 0 bases from V and 10 bases from J, with 17 bases in between. CDR3 DNA: TGTGCCAGCAGCTTGGGGCAGGGCCTCTCCAGGGAGCAGTTCTTC. It specifies CASSLGQGLSREQFF.

This clone has a handful of counts. The same CDR3 arises from other DNA sequences in this sample as well. The J gene is TRBJ1-1, the V gene TRBV14; no clear D gene. The CDR3 has 13 amino acids. Germline values: CDR1 SGHDN, CDR2 FVKESK. V was cut by 3 bases and J by 2 bases, with 7 bases left in between. The CDR3 sequence: CASSQELNTEAFF. The CDR3 bases are TGTGCCAGCAGCCAGGAACTCAACACTGAAGCTTTCTTT.

J is TRBJ1-2 and V is TRBV18; no firm D call. The germline gives CDR1 KGHSH, CDR2 LQKENI. V dropped 2 bases and J dropped 8 bases, with 15 bases sitting between them. The CDR3 is made up of 14 amino acids. CDR3 in amino acids: CASSPEGHMGGYTF. As DNA, the CDR3 is TGTGCCAGCTCACCAGAGGGCCATATGGGGGGCTACACCTTC.

The chain links TRBV2 to TRBJ1-1; 7 nucleotides line up with TRBD1. This CDR3 comprises 13 residues. Germline CDR1 reads SNHLY; CDR2 reads FYNNEI. Trimming at V came to 8 bases and at J to 0 bases, leaving 3 bases not matched to a gene. CDR3 residues: CASGTEMNTEAFF. DNA for the CDR3: TGTGCCAGCGGGACAGAGATGAACACTGAAGCTTTCTTT.

V gene TRBV19 combines with J gene TRBJ1-1; D may be TRBD1 (6 bases). V lost 6 bases, J lost 7 bases, and 21 bases lay in between. The CDR3 extends over 15 amino acids. The germline gives CDR1 LNHDA, CDR2 SQIVND (reference sequence). The CDR3 loop reads CASRLGRRQENEAFF. The CDR3 DNA is TGTGCCAGTAGATTAGGGAGGAGACAGGAAAATGAAGCTTTCTTT.